This T cell receptor beta chain was captured in a study of T cells after yellow fever vaccination. Per germline, CDR1 SNHLY and CDR2 FYNNEI. With V trimmed by 6 bases and J by 4 bases, 10 bases remained unmatched. The CDR3 is 15 amino acids. TCRdb analysed the 5' RACE reads with MiXCR anew, one entry per CDR3 protein. This table holds 450,000 to 550,000 distinct CDR3 sequences, 20% to 25% found once. This sequence originates from a man between 18 and 29 years old who received the YFV17D yellow fever vaccine. The starting material was PBMCs, obtained roughly 20 days after the first yellow fever vaccination. This chain links TRBV2 with TRBJ1-1; 8 bases are shared with TRBD1. CDR3 amino acids: CASRRLGQGGTEAFF. Written as DNA, the CDR3 is TGTGCCAGCAGGAGGCTCGGACAGGGAGGCACTGAAGCTTTCTTT.